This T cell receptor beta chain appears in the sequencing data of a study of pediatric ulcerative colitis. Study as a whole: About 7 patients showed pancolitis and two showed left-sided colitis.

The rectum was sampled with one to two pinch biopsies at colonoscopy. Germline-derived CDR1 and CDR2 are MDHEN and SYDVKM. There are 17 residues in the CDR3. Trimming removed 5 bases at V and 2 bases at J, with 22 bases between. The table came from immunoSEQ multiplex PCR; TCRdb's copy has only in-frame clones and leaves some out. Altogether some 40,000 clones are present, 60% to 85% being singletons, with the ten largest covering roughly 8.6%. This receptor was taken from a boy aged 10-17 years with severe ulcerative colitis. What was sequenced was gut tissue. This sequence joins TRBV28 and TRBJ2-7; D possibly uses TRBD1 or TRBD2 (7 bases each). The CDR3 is CASSPPGRYRGTYEQYF. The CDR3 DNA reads TGTGCCAGCAGTCCACCCGGGAGGTACAGGGGCACCTACGAGCAGTACTTC. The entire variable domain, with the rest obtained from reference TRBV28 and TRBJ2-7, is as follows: DVKVTQSSRYLVKRTGEKVFLECVQDMDHENMFWYRQDPGLGLRLIYFSYDVKMKEKGDIPEGYSVSREKKERFSLILESASTNQTSMYLCASSPPGRYRGTYEQYFGPGTRLTVT.